The clone carrying this T cell receptor beta chain was observed at least ten times. The antigen is undetermined. This sample was taken from a study of tumor and adjacent non-tumor tissue in lung cancer. Study overall: Stage I to III disease affected 10 men and roughly 5 women aged roughly 30 to 76.

No cell sorting was done before RNA was extracted from the tissue. Distant lung tissue was collected more than 3 cm away from the tumor edge. Newly diagnosed lung cancer patients had thoracic surgery in China, August–November 2014, without prior chemotherapy. The CDR3 spans 13 residues. Germline values: CDR1 GTSNPN, CDR2 SVGIG (reference sequence). The V gene lost 4 bases and the J gene lost 5 bases, with 9 bases spanning the gap. TCRbeta libraries were built with three rounds of nested PCR, modified from ARM-PCR. TCRdb passed the multiplex PCR reads through MiXCR, listing each CDR3 protein once. The data contain tens of thousands of distinct CDR3 sequences, around two thirds of them singletons. Whole-study results and caveats: Normal lung showed higher cumulative top 100 clone frequency than tumor. Patients with more diverse tumor TCRs had worse survival.

This receptor was identified in a man between 65 and 85 years old with non-small cell lung cancer. This chain uses TRBV30 with TRBJ1-6, with D tentatively TRBD1 (5 bases). Specimen: distant non-tumor lung tissue. CDR3 in DNA: TGTGCCTGGACCGGGACCCATAATTCACCCCTCCACTTT. Protein: CAWTGTHNSPLHF.